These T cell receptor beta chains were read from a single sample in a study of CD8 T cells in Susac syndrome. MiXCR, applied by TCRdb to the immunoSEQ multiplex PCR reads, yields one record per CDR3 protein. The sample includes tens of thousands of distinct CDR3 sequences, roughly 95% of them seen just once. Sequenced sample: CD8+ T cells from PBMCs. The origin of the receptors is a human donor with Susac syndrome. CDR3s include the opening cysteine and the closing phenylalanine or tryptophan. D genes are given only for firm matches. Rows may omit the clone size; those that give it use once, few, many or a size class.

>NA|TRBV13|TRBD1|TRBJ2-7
CASSPSGTAAYYEQYF
TGTGCCAGCAGCCCCTCCGGGACAGCCGCCTACTACGAGCAGTACTTC
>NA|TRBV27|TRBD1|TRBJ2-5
CASSLEGAETQYF
TGTGCCAGCAGTTTAGAGGGGGCGGAGACCCAGTACTTC
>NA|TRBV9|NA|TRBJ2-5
CASSVPLGGGETQYF
TGTGCCAGCAGCGTCCCCCTAGGGGGAGGCGAGACCCAGTACTTC
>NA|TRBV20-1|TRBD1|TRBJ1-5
CSAETGLGRQPQHF
TGCAGTGCTGAGACAGGGCTTGGTCGGCAGCCCCAGCATTTT
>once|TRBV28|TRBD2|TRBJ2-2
CASSLYGGATAGELFF
TGTGCCAGCAGTTTATACGGGGGGGCTACGGCCGGGGAGCTGTTTTTT
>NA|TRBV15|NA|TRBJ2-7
CATSRGSSGYEQYF
TGTGCCACCAGCAGAGGTAGTTCAGGCTACGAGCAGTACTTC
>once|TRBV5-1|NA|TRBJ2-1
CASSLNGQGRNEQFF
TGCGCCAGCAGCTTGAATGGGCAGGGAAGAAATGAGCAGTTCTTC
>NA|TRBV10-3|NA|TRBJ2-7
CAISEGTHEYEQYF
TGTGCCATCAGTGAGGGGACTCATGAGTACGAGCAGTACTTC
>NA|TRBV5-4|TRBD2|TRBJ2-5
CASSLASGERETQYF
TGTGCCAGCAGCTTGGCTAGCGGGGAGCGAGAGACCCAGTACTTC
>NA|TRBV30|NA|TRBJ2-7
CAWSFSPKSSYEQYF
TGTGCCTGGAGTTTCTCCCCTAAGAGCTCCTACGAGCAGTACTTC
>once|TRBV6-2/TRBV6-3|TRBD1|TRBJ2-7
CASSNNPPGTGAYEQYF
TGTGCCAGCAGTAACAATCCGCCCGGGACAGGAGCCTACGAGCAGTACTTC
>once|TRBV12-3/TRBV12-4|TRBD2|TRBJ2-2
CASSPSGTGELFF
TGTGCCAGCAGTCCTAGCGGAACCGGGGAGCTGTTTTTT
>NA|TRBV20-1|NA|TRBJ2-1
CSASRRADEQFF
TGCAGTGCTAGTCGCAGGGCGGATGAGCAGTTCTTC
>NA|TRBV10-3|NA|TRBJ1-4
CAIKGRDEKLFF
TGTGCCATCAAGGGGAGAGATGAAAAACTGTTTTTT
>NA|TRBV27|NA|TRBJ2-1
CASSFGAAYNEQFF
TGTGCCAGCAGTTTTGGGGCAGCGTACAATGAGCAGTTCTTC
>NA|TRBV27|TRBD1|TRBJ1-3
CASSFSGTGAGNTIYF
TGTGCCAGCAGTTTCTCCGGGACAGGGGCTGGAAACACCATATATTTT
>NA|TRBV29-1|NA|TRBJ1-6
CSVGDSYNSPLHF
TGCAGCGTTGGCGACAGCTATAATTCACCCCTCCACTTT
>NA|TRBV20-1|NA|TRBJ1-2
CSARDRGQLYGYTF
TGCAGTGCTAGAGATCGAGGACAGCTCTATGGCTACACCTTC
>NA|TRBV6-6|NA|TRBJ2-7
CASSSRDGSYEQYF
TGTGCCAGCAGTTCACGGGACGGGTCCTACGAGCAGTACTTC
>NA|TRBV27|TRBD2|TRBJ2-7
CASSLGTTPYGQYF
TGTGCCAGCAGTTTGGGGACTACCCCCTACGGGCAGTACTTC
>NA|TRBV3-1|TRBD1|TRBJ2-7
CASSHGQGSYEQYF
TGTGCCAGCAGCCACGGACAGGGATCCTACGAGCAGTACTTC
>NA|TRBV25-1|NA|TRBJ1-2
CASGDWGTGYTF
TGTGCCAGCGGGGACTGGGGGACTGGCTACACCTTC
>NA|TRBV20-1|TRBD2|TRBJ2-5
CSARALAGEETQYF
TGCAGTGCCCGGGCACTAGCGGGGGAAGAGACCCAGTACTTC
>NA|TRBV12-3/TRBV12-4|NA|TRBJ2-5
CASSTTTGRETQYF
TGTGCCAGCAGTACGACGACAGGACGGGAGACCCAGTACTTC
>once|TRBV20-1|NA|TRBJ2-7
CSAMGPSENYEQYF
TGCAGTGCTATGGGGCCGTCTGAGAACTACGAGCAGTACTTC
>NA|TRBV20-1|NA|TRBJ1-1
CSARGSQGTNTEAFF
TGCAGTGCTAGAGGTTCGCAGGGTACGAACACTGAAGCTTTCTTT
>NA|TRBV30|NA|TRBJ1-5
CAWSGGTPRSNQPQHF
TGTGCCTGGAGTGGGGGAACACCCCGAAGCAATCAGCCCCAGCATTTT
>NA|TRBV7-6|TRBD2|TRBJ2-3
CASSRTSGSSSTDTQYF
TGTGCCAGCAGTAGGACTAGCGGGTCCTCTAGCACAGATACGCAGTATTTT
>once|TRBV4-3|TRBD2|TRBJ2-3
CASSQETSGATDTQYF
TGCGCCAGCAGCCAAGAGACTAGCGGGGCCACAGATACGCAGTATTTT
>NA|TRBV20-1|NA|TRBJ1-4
CSASRRELGEKLFF
TGCAGTGCCTCACGGAGGGAGCTTGGGGAAAAACTGTTTTTT
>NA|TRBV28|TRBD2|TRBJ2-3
CASSFSGGSDTQYF
TGTGCCAGCAGTTTTAGCGGGGGGTCAGATACGCAGTATTTT
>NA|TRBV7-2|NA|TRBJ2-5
CASSLASTAPEQETQYF
TGTGCCAGCAGCTTAGCTTCTACGGCCCCCGAACAAGAGACCCAGTACTTC